Here is one TCR beta chain with its context. Survey-level immunoSEQ sequencing profiled the TCR beta repertoire. Some clones are missing from TCRdb's copy, which holds only in-frame ones; the method was immunoSEQ multiplex PCR. The sample has 45,000 to 60,000 clones; 90% to 95% are singletons. Trimming cost V 5 bases and J 5 bases, with 15 bases left between them. The CDR3 spans 14 residues. Germline CDR1 and CDR2: KGHDR and SFDVKD. Sequencing was done on a sample of PBMCs. The chain couples TRBV24-1 to TRBJ2-7, with D possibly being TRBD2 (5 bases). This TCR derives from a man aged 35 to 55 with rheumatoid arthritis. CDR3 protein: CATSGGGLNHEQYF. The CDR3 bases are TGTGCCACCAGTGGAGGCGGGTTGAACCACGAGCAGTACTTC.